The 29 T cell receptor beta chains given below trace back to one sample, sequenced in a study of OX40 agonist ivuxolimab in advanced cancers. Produced via immunoSEQ multiplex PCR; TCRdb's table is partial and in-frame only. The repertoire consists of 20,000 to 25,000 clones, with 84% occurring once and the leading ten covering about a third. Source: CD4+ or CD8+ T cells sorted from blood, taken in a trial of the OX40 agonist ivuxolimab. These TCRs come from an adult with an advanced solid tumor such as melanoma, head and neck, liver or kidney cancer.

This clone showed up just once. This chain joins TRBV19 and TRBJ1-5, with D uncertain. The V end was cut by 7 bases, the J end by 0 bases, with 13 bases between. The CDR3 is 15 residues long. CDR1 is LNHDA, CDR2 SQIVND, per germline (reference sequence). CDR3 sequence reads: CASTLGPGSNQPQHF. CDR3 coding DNA: TGTGCCAGTACCCTTGGGCCGGGTAGCAATCAGCCCCAGCATTTT.

This rearrangement joins TRBV19 to TRBJ2-1; maybe TRBD2 (7 bases). V lost 7 bases, J lost 5 bases, and 18 bases lay in between. Germline loops: CDR1 LNHDA, CDR2 SQIVND (reference sequence). CDR3 length equals 15 residues. The CDR3 coding sequence is TGTGCCAGTATGGGGGGGCGGGTTTATAACAATGAGCAGTTCTTC. Its protein product is CASMGGRVYNNEQFF.

The chain links TRBV10-3 to TRBJ2-2, with 9 bases matching TRBD1. J was trimmed by 6 bases and V by 2 bases; bases with no gene match: 7. This CDR3 is built from 16 residues. Germline CDR1 is ENHRY and CDR2 is SYGVKD. CDR3 nucleotide sequence: TGTGCCATCAGTGAGCCGGGGACAGGGAGGGCCGGGGAGCTGTTTTTT. Residues: CAISEPGTGRAGELFF.

The chain links TRBV11-2 to TRBJ2-2; 7 bases agree with TRBD2. Germline V lookup: CDR1 SGHAT, CDR2 FQNNGV. The CDR3 runs to 16 residues. With V trimmed by 2 bases and J by 2 bases, 5 bases remained unmatched. The CDR3 coding sequence is TGTGCCAGCAGCTTATTGGGCGGGAGAAACACCGGGGAGCTGTTTTTT. Translated: CASSLLGGRNTGELFF.

This chain connects TRBV6-6 to TRBJ2-5, with 8 bases that match TRBD2. Germline CDR1 reads MNHNY; CDR2 reads SVGAGI (reference sequence). V shed 5 bases, J shed 5 bases, and the junction held 7 bases outside the gene matches. This CDR3 has 14 residues. CDR3 sequence: CASSPSGSGETQYF. DNA for the CDR3: TGTGCCAGCAGTCCGAGCGGGAGCGGGGAGACCCAGTACTTC.

This clone was recorded once. The gene calls are TRBV5-1 and TRBJ1-4; D is ambiguous. The CDR3 loop spans 15 amino acids. Trimming took off 0 bases at V and 4 bases at J, with 10 bases between the two ends. The germline V gene encodes CDR1 SGHRS and CDR2 YFSETQ. The CDR3 nucleotides read TGCGCCAGCAGCTTGGGTCAGAACAGTAATGAAAAACTGTTTTTT. Its translation is CASSLGQNSNEKLFF.

The genes are TRBV5-1 and TRBJ2-7; the D gene could be TRBD1 or TRBD2 (5 bases each). V was pared by 4 bases and J by 5 bases, with 19 bases between. This CDR3 has 15 residues. Per germline, CDR1 SGHRS and CDR2 YFSETQ. The CDR3 bases are TGCGCCAGCAGCGTCGGGATGGGGCCCCCGAACGAGCAGTACTTC. Translation gives CASSVGMGPPNEQYF.

This clone appeared a single time. The chain combines TRBV28 with TRBJ2-5; D perhaps matches TRBD1 (6 bases). Deletions cut 2 bases from V and 2 bases from J, with 15 bases between. CDR3 length: 16 residues. Per the germline V gene, CDR1 is MDHEN and CDR2 is SYDVKM. The CDR3 reads CASSLTPTGYQETQYF. The DNA of the CDR3 is TGTGCCAGCAGTTTAACCCCCACAGGGTATCAAGAGACCCAGTACTTC.

The CDR3 sequence is CAWSVGTGYEKLFF. The CDR3 DNA reads TGTGCCTGGAGTGTAGGGACAGGGTATGAAAAACTGTTTTTT. This rearrangement joins TRBV30 to TRBJ1-4; TRBD1 aligns across 9 bases. The ends lost 0 bases at V and 6 bases at J; junction bases unmatched: 2. The CDR3 is 14 residues long. Germline V lookup: CDR1 GTSNPN, CDR2 SVGIG (reference sequence).

The chain joins TRBV7-2 to TRBJ2-5, with TRBD1 as a possible D gene (6 bases). V shed 3 bases and J shed 4 bases, with 15 bases lying between them. Looked up from germline, CDR1 is SGHTA and CDR2 is FQGNSA. The CDR3 sequence is 15 residues long. DNA of the CDR3: TGTGCCAGCAGCTTCTGGGGCAGGGGAAGAGAGACCCAGTACTTC. Translating gives CASSFWGRGRETQYF.

The chain is built from TRBV4-1 and TRBJ2-1; D remains ambiguous. CDR1 MGHRA and CDR2 YSYEKL come from the germline V gene. V lost 4 bases and J 0 bases, leaving 13 bases between the germline ends. The CDR3 extends over 16 amino acids. This CDR3 reads CASSPLGESSYNEQFF. The CDR3 DNA is TGCGCCAGCAGCCCCCTTGGCGAGAGCTCCTACAATGAGCAGTTCTTC.

This clone was seen only once. This chain connects TRBV13 to TRBJ2-5, with D hard to call. The germline V gene has CDR1 PRHDT and CDR2 FYEKMQ (reference sequence). V lost 3 bases and J lost 4, with 12 bases in between. The CDR3 totals 14 residues. CDR3 DNA: TGTGCCAGCAGCTTTCGGATGGAAGGAGAGACCCAGTACTTC. It is translated as CASSFRMEGETQYF. The complete variable domain, with remaining parts taken from reference TRBV13 and TRBJ2-5, reads AAGVIQSPRHLIKEKRETATLKCYPIPRHDTVYWYQQGPGQDPQFLISFYEKMQSDKGSIPDRFSAQQFSDYHSELNMSSLELGDSALYFCASSFRMEGETQYFGPGTRLLVL.

The chain uses TRBV27 and TRBJ1-6, with D perhaps matching TRBD1 (6 bases). Trimming cost V 1 base and J 9 bases, with 16 bases left between them. Germline V gene data show CDR1 as MNHEY and CDR2 as SMNVEV (reference sequence). The CDR3 consists of 16 residues. In nucleotides, the CDR3 is TGTGCCAGCAGTTTATTCCGGACACCGGGGGCTTCACCCCTCCACTTT. This translates into CASSLFRTPGASPLHF.

The rearrangement links TRBV5-1 to TRBJ2-5; possible D gene TRBD2, 5 bases. CDR1 is SGHRS, CDR2 YFSETQ, per germline. With 2 bases removed from V and 4 bases from J, the gap between germline ends came to 12 bases. The CDR3 length is 14 residues. Here the CDR3 DNA reads TGCGCCAGCAGCTTTGGAGGAGAGGTAGAGACCCAGTACTTC. Translating gives CASSFGGEVETQYF.

This clone was recorded a few times. The V and J genes are TRBV6-6 and TRBJ1-1; D remains unclear. This CDR3 comprises 12 residues. Trimming cost V 2 bases and J 11 bases, with 12 bases left between them. Germline V gives CDR1 MNHNY, CDR2 SVGAGI (reference sequence). The CDR3 region is CASSYVAEWAFF. The CDR3 DNA is TGTGCCAGCAGTTACGTTGCCGAATGGGCTTTCTTT.

This chain uses TRBV5-1 with TRBJ1-1; D perhaps matches TRBD1 (5 bases). There are 14 residues in the CDR3. Trimming shortened V by 0 bases and J by 1 base, and 7 bases separated the two germline ends. Germline V gene lookup returns CDR1 SGHRS and CDR2 YFSETQ. CDR3 loop: CASSLAGGNTEAFF. DNA for the CDR3: TGCGCCAGCAGCTTGGCGGGGGGGAACACTGAAGCTTTCTTT.

This clone was detected only a few times. The J gene is TRBJ1-2, the V gene TRBV9, with no clear D. CDR1 SGDLS and CDR2 YYNGEE come from the germline V gene. The CDR3 length is 13 residues. V shed 2 bases and J shed 0 bases, with 5 bases lying between them. CDR3 residues: CASSVRANYGYTF. In DNA form, the CDR3 reads TGTGCCAGCAGCGTGAGAGCTAACTATGGCTACACCTTC.

The V and J genes are TRBV18 and TRBJ2-7, with 8 bases that match TRBD1. The CDR3 extends over 16 amino acids. Germline V lookup: CDR1 KGHSH, CDR2 LQKENI. Losses at the gene ends were 4 bases for V and 3 bases for J; bases not matched to a gene: 11. CDR3 bases: TGTGCCAGCTCACAAGCTCCGGGACAGGTGGTCTACGAGCAGTACTTC. Translation gives CASSQAPGQVVYEQYF.

The CDR3 sequence is CASSLGGTDSGANVLTF. For the CDR3, the DNA is TGTGCCAGCAGCTTAGGGGGCACCGACTCTGGGGCCAACGTCCTGACTTTC. This chain uses TRBV7-9 with TRBJ2-6, with D possibly being TRBD1 (5 bases). CDR1 is SEHNR and CDR2 is FQNEAQ in the germline V gene (reference sequence). V was cut by 1 base and J by 0 bases, with 10 bases left in between. CDR3 length: 17 amino acids. The full variable domain, completed using reference TRBV7-9 and TRBJ2-6, is DTGVSQNPRHKITKRGQNVTFRCDPISEHNRLYWYRQTLGQGPEFLTYFQNEAQLEKSRLLSDRFSAERPKGSFSTLEIQRTEQGDSAMYLCASSLGGTDSGANVLTFGAGSRLTVL.

The chain carries TRBV6-1 and TRBJ1-6, with TRBD1 matching over 8 bases. CDR1 is MNHNS and CDR2 is SASEGT in the germline V gene. The CDR3 totals 16 residues. V lost 4 bases to trimming and J lost 6 bases; unmatched junction nucleotides: 8. CDR3 sequence reads: CASSAGQGNFNSPLHF. As DNA, the CDR3 is TGTGCCAGCAGTGCCGGACAGGGAAATTTTAATTCACCCCTCCACTTT.

This chain uses TRBV11-3 with TRBJ2-1; D is uncertain. The germline V gene has CDR1 SGHNT and CDR2 YENEEA. The CDR3 runs to 12 residues. V lost 0 bases to trimming and J lost 9 bases, with 6 bases between them. The CDR3 reads CASSLEATEQFF. DNA for the CDR3: TGTGCCAGCAGCTTAGAGGCTACTGAGCAGTTCTTC.

The sample holds one count of this clone. J is TRBJ1-1 and V is TRBV6-5; D is undetermined. Germline V gene lookup returns CDR1 MNHEY and CDR2 SVGAGI. The CDR3 loop spans 13 amino acids. Between the trimmed V and J ends, which lost 5 bases and 0 bases, there was a span of 7 bases. CDR3 in DNA: TGTGCCAGCAGTCAAGACCTGAACACTGAAGCTTTCTTT. Amino acid sequence: CASSQDLNTEAFF.

The chain recombines TRBV5-1 with TRBJ1-2, with TRBD1 matching 7 bases. V trimming: 0 bases; J trimming: 6 bases; junction bases outside the gene matches: 8. Germline-derived CDR1 and CDR2 are SGHRS and YFSETQ. The CDR3 consists of 15 residues. CDR3 nucleotides: TGCGCCAGCAGCTTGGGTCCAGGGGGATCGGATGGCTACACCTTC. Its translation: CASSLGPGGSDGYTF.

The chain carries TRBV5-1 and TRBJ2-1; 8 positions match TRBD1. This CDR3 is built from 15 residues. Germline CDR1 reads SGHRS; CDR2 reads YFSETQ. V dropped 7 bases and J dropped 8; count of bases not matched to a gene: 14. CDR3 sequence (DNA): TGCGCCAGCCAGCCGCAGGGGGCCCTTTGGGATGAGCAGTTCTTC. Its translation is CASQPQGALWDEQFF. Full variable domain (missing parts from reference TRBV5-1 and TRBJ2-1): KAGVTQTPRYLIKTRGQQVTLSCSPISGHRSVSWYQQTPGQGLQFLFEYFSETQRNKGNFPGRFSGRQFSNSRSEMNVSTLELGDSALYLCASQPQGALWDEQFFGPGTRLTVL.

This chain uses TRBV10-1 with TRBJ2-7; 9 bases fit TRBD1. The CDR3 has 15 residues. V shed 3 bases and J 2 bases; nucleotides not matched to a gene: 5. Germline CDR1 and CDR2: WNHNN and SYGVQD (reference sequence). The CDR3 spells CASSESTGGTYEQYF. The CDR3 nucleotides are TGCGCCAGCAGTGAATCGACAGGGGGTACCTACGAGCAGTACTTC.

The V call is TRBV5-6, the J call TRBJ2-1; 9 bases align to TRBD2. The CDR3 has 14 amino acids. With 4 bases clipped from V and 6 bases from J, the junction kept 5 bases outside the gene matches. CDR1 SGHDT and CDR2 YYEEEE come from the germline V gene. CDR3 bases: TGTGCCAGCAGCGGGCGGGAGGGCGGCAATGAGCAGTTCTTC. Translating it yields CASSGREGGNEQFF.

This chain uses TRBV7-9 with TRBJ2-3; D is unresolved. Germline V gene data show CDR1 as SEHNR and CDR2 as FQNEAQ (reference sequence). Trimming stripped 4 bases from V and 8 bases from J, with 10 bases between. The CDR3 has 12 amino acids. The CDR3 here is CASSYTRTTQYF. In DNA, the CDR3 is TGTGCCAGCAGCTATACTCGAACTACGCAGTATTTT.

The V gene is TRBV2, the J gene TRBJ1-5; D remains ambiguous. The germline V and J ends were trimmed by 11 bases and 0 bases, with 17 bases remaining between them. CDR3 size: 15 residues. Germline CDR1 reads SNHLY; CDR2 reads FYNNEI. CDR3 sequence (DNA): TGTGCCTCAAGTACTCAGACAAATAGCAATCAGCCCCAGCATTTT. It yields the protein CASSTQTNSNQPQHF. The whole variable domain, remainder taken from reference TRBV2 and TRBJ1-5, is EPEVTQTPSHQVTQMGQEVILRCVPISNHLYFYWYRQILGQKVEFLVSFYNNEISEKSEIFDDQFSVERPDGSNFTLKIRSTKLEDSAMYFCASSTQTNSNQPQHFGDGTRLSIL.

This chain uses TRBV7-3 with TRBJ2-2; D is possibly TRBD2 (5 bases). This CDR3 has 15 amino acids. Trimming pared 1 base from V and 5 bases from J, leaving 11 bases between. Germline lookup yields CDR1 SGHTA and CDR2 FQGTGA. The CDR3 spells CASSLSQPGTGELFF. DNA for the CDR3: TGTGCCAGCAGCTTAAGCCAACCGGGGACCGGGGAGCTGTTTTTT.